The next 25 T cell receptor beta chains were all read from a single sample in a study of T-cell memory formation after mild COVID-19. TCRdb analysed the 5' RACE reads with MiXCR anew, one entry per CDR3 protein. The sample has about 360,000 distinct CDR3 sequences, around 13% seen once. The sequencing input was PBMCs or a T cell subset sorted from them (not recorded which). The receptors were gathered from a man between 18 and 35 years old who had mild COVID-19 (a few samples of this study predate the infection). Cell type and time point are not known.

The chain employs TRBV4-1 and TRBJ2-7; tentatively, D is TRBD1 (5 bases). The germline V gene encodes CDR1 MGHRA and CDR2 YSYEKL. CDR3 length: 17 residues. V shed 4 bases and J shed 1 base, with 20 bases lying between them. The CDR3 reads CASSRFRSLGASYEQYF. The DNA for the CDR3 is TGCGCCAGCAGCCGATTTCGATCCCTAGGGGCATCCTACGAGCAGTACTTC.

The J gene is TRBJ2-7, the V gene TRBV4-1, with D possibly being TRBD1 (6 bases). V lost 4 bases to trimming and J lost 3 bases, with 10 bases between them. CDR3 length: 13 amino acids. Germline-derived CDR1 and CDR2 are MGHRA and YSYEKL. DNA for the CDR3: TGCGCCAGCAGCCCCCGACAGGACTACGAGCAGTACTTC. It translates to CASSPRQDYEQYF.

The CDR3 coding sequence is TGCAGTGCTAGAGATATTAGGGCAGGGGTATCCTACGAGCAGTACTTC. Translation gives CSARDIRAGVSYEQYF. The chain has TRBV20-1 and TRBJ2-7; D is possibly TRBD1 (6 bases). Trimming removed 0 bases at V and 1 base at J, with 16 bases between. The CDR3 is 16 amino acids. The germline gives CDR1 DFQATT, CDR2 SNEGSKA (reference sequence).

The gene calls are TRBV7-9 and TRBJ1-5, with D maybe TRBD1 (6 bases). The V gene lost 7 bases and the J gene lost 1 base, with 11 bases spanning the gap. The CDR3 is 14 amino acids. From germline, CDR1 is SEHNR and CDR2 FQNEAQ (reference sequence). CDR3 in amino acids: CASTPQGSNQPQHF. DNA of the CDR3: TGTGCCAGCACCCCTCAGGGGAGCAATCAGCCCCAGCATTTT.

This clonotype was seen a handful of times. The rearrangement links TRBV28 to TRBJ2-3, with 7 bases identical to TRBD1. CDR1 is MDHEN, CDR2 SYDVKM, per germline. V lost 6 bases and J lost 4; bases outside the gene matches: 7. This CDR3 has 14 amino acids. The chain's CDR3 is CASSFGDRADTQYF. The CDR3 DNA reads TGTGCCAGCAGCTTTGGCGACAGGGCAGATACGCAGTATTTT.

J is TRBJ2-7 and V is TRBV20-1, with TRBD1 matching over 11 bases. Germline V gene data show CDR1 as DFQATT and CDR2 as SNEGSKA (reference sequence). CDR3 length: 14 residues. V gave up 6 bases and J gave up 5 bases; unmatched junction bases: 9. In DNA, the CDR3 is TGCAGTGCCGGTCTCGGACAGGGGGCACACGAGCAGTACTTC. It codes for CSAGLGQGAHEQYF.

The rearrangement links TRBV5-1 to TRBJ2-6; no clear D. Looked up from germline, CDR1 is SGHRS and CDR2 is YFSETQ. This CDR3 is 13 amino acids long. Trimming cost V 0 bases and J 4 bases, with 2 bases left between them. CDR3 loop: CASSLDGANVLTF. The DNA for the CDR3 is TGCGCCAGCAGCTTGGACGGGGCCAACGTCCTGACTTTC.

This chain joins TRBV18 and TRBJ1-5, with D possibly being TRBD1 (6 bases). V was shortened by 3 bases and J by 7 bases, with 13 bases between the two germline ends. Germline V lookup: CDR1 KGHSH, CDR2 LQKENI. This CDR3 is built from 14 residues. CDR3 protein: CASSPGQTGQPQHF. DNA for the CDR3: TGTGCCAGCTCACCCGGACAGACCGGGCAGCCCCAGCATTTT.

This clonotype was seen a few times. The CDR3 is CASSSSVVTGLPDTQYF. CDR3 nucleotides: TGCGCCAGCAGCTCCAGCGTTGTGACAGGGCTACCAGATACGCAGTATTTT. The chain has TRBV4-1 and TRBJ2-3, with TRBD1 identical over 7 bases. Looked up from germline, CDR1 is MGHRA and CDR2 is YSYEKL. The ends lost 5 bases at V and 4 bases at J; junction bases unmatched: 15. The CDR3 sequence is 17 residues long.

The chain employs TRBV30 and TRBJ1-1; a possible D gene is TRBD1 (6 bases). Germline CDR1 reads GTSNPN; CDR2 reads SVGIG (reference sequence). This CDR3 comprises 13 residues. V was clipped by 4 bases and J by 10 bases, with 19 bases between them. CDR3 bases: TGTGCCTGGACTAGACAGGCAGGTAGTTTAGCTTTCTTT. Translating it yields CAWTRQAGSLAFF.

The sample holds a few counts of this clonotype. This rearrangement joins TRBV15 to TRBJ1-4; no reliable D call. The CDR3 spans 14 residues. With 0 bases removed from V and 10 bases from J, the gap between germline ends came to 12 bases. Germline V CDR1 and CDR2: LNHNV, YYDKDF (reference sequence). CDR3 sequence (DNA): TGTGCCACCAGCAGAGATCCGGGAGTAGGAAAACTGTTTTTT. It codes for CATSRDPGVGKLFF.

CDR3 sequence reads: CATSRGASGSSYEQYF. The CDR3 region has the DNA TGTGCCACCAGCAGAGGGGCTAGCGGAAGCTCCTACGAGCAGTACTTC. V and J are TRBV15 and TRBJ2-7; 7 bases are shared with TRBD2. From germline, CDR1 is LNHNV and CDR2 YYDKDF (reference sequence). This CDR3 is built from 16 residues. J lost 0 bases, V lost 1 base, and 6 bases had no gene match.

The chain links TRBV6-5 to TRBJ2-5, with D tentatively TRBD2 (6 bases). Trimming stripped 0 bases from V and 6 bases from J, with 11 bases between. Looked up from germline, CDR1 is MNHEY and CDR2 is SVGAGI. The CDR3 runs 14 residues. The CDR3 protein is CASSYSSGGKTQYF. CDR3 bases: TGTGCCAGCAGTTACTCTTCCGGGGGAAAGACCCAGTACTTC.

This clonotype was detected a few times. V gene TRBV11-2 combines with J gene TRBJ2-5, with 8 bases that match TRBD1. The junction had 6 bases not matched to a gene; V was cut back by 5 bases and J by 4 bases. The CDR3 runs to 14 residues. The germline V gene encodes CDR1 SGHAT and CDR2 FQNNGV. CDR3 loop: CASSLDRGGETQYF. The CDR3 DNA is TGTGCCAGCAGCCTTGACAGGGGTGGAGAGACCCAGTACTTC.

As for this clonotype: An end of the junction differs from the germline gene, which may be a read error. The chain recombines TRBV7-6 with TRBJ1-4, with 7 bases identical to TRBD1. This CDR3 is built from 15 residues. Germline CDR1 reads SGHVS; CDR2 reads FNYEAQ. The CDR3 spells CGSSLRTGFNEKLFF. CDR3 bases: TGTGGCAGCAGCTTACGGACAGGATTTAATGAAAAACTGTTTTTT.

The chain uses TRBV3-1 and TRBJ2-5; D is possibly TRBD2 (5 bases). The V and J ends lost 3 bases and 5 bases respectively, with 19 bases between them. Germline V gene data show CDR1 as LGHDT and CDR2 as YNNKEL (reference sequence). CDR3 size: 16 residues. The DNA of the CDR3 is TGTGCCAGCAGCCATAGGGCCAGCGGTAAGGCGGAGACCCAGTACTTC. This translates into CASSHRASGKAETQYF.

The chain combines TRBV19 with TRBJ2-7, with 7 bases aligning to TRBD1. V lost 0 bases and J lost 3; bases outside the gene matches: 5. The germline gives CDR1 LNHDA, CDR2 SQIVND (reference sequence). This CDR3 spans 15 amino acids. CDR3: CASSIDLGTVYEQYF. The DNA for the CDR3 is TGTGCCAGTAGTATAGATCTAGGGACAGTCTACGAGCAGTACTTC.

The chain links TRBV7-2 to TRBJ2-1; D is uncertain. The CDR3 loop spans 15 amino acids. In germline, CDR1 is SGHTA, CDR2 FQGNSA. V lost 1 base, J lost 0 bases, and 7 bases lay in between. The CDR3 nucleotides are TGTGCCAGCAGCTTAGGGATGAGCTCCTACAATGAGCAGTTCTTC. Protein sequence: CASSLGMSSYNEQFF. Using reference TRBV7-2 and TRBJ2-1 for the parts outside the CDR3, the full variable domain is GAGVSQSPSNKVTEKGKDVELRCDPISGHTALYWYRQSLGQGLEFLIYFQGNSAPDKSGLPSDRFSAERTGGSVSTLTIQRTQQEDSAVYLCASSLGMSSYNEQFFGPGTRLTVL.

This clonotype was counted a few times. The chain combines TRBV7-3 with TRBJ2-3; 7 nucleotides align to TRBD1. The CDR3 sequence is 15 residues long. Germline V gene lookup returns CDR1 SGHTA and CDR2 FQGTGA. Trimming removed 5 bases from V and 2 bases from J; junction bases left unmatched: 7. CDR3 amino acids: CASSPQGPSTDTQYF. The CDR3 nucleotides read TGTGCCAGCAGCCCACAGGGGCCATCCACAGATACGCAGTATTTT.

In this sample, this clonotype turned up a few times. The V gene is TRBV11-1, the J gene TRBJ2-5; TRBD1 matches at 11 bases. The CDR3 is 16 residues long. Per the germline V gene, CDR1 is SGHAT and CDR2 is FQDESV (reference sequence). Trimming at V came to 5 bases and at J to 7 bases, leaving 12 bases not matched to a gene. The chain's CDR3 is CASSIGRTGGAGTQYF. Here the CDR3 DNA reads TGTGCCAGCAGCATCGGAAGGACAGGGGGCGCCGGGACCCAGTACTTC.

The genes are TRBV5-1 and TRBJ2-2, with TRBD1 matching 8 bases. The V and J ends lost 1 base and 5 bases, in that order; junction bases with no gene match: 10. This CDR3 has 17 amino acids. Per germline, CDR1 SGHRS and CDR2 YFSETQ. CDR3 nucleotides: TGCGCCAGCAGCTTGAATTCAGGGGGCGGATCGACCGGGGAGCTGTTTTTT. Protein sequence: CASSLNSGGGSTGELFF. Based on the CDR3 plus reference TRBV5-1 and TRBJ2-2, the full variable domain is KAGVTQTPRYLIKTRGQQVTLSCSPISGHRSVSWYQQTPGQGLQFLFEYFSETQRNKGNFPGRFSGRQFSNSRSEMNVSTLELGDSALYLCASSLNSGGGSTGELFFGEGSRLTVL.

This clonotype was observed a handful of times. The rearrangement links TRBV7-2 to TRBJ1-3, with 7 bases identical to TRBD1. CDR1 and CDR2 from the germline V gene are SGHTA and FQGNSA. This CDR3 contains 15 residues. The junction had 2 bases not matched to a gene; V was cut back by 1 base and J by 2 bases. CDR3 bases: TGTGCCAGCAGCTTAGTCGGGACAGCTGGAAACACCATATATTTT. Protein: CASSLVGTAGNTIYF.

The chain recombines TRBV29-1 with TRBJ2-5; 7 bases agree with TRBD1. V shed 7 bases and J 1 base; nucleotides not matched to a gene: 9. This CDR3 is built from 14 residues. Per the germline V gene, CDR1 is SQVTM and CDR2 is ANQGSEA. The chain's CDR3 is CSAALRDSQETQYF. The DNA for the CDR3 is TGCAGCGCCGCACTTCGGGACAGCCAAGAGACCCAGTACTTC.

J is TRBJ1-1 and V is TRBV27; tentatively, D is TRBD1 (5 bases). Trimming removed 5 bases from V and 4 bases from J, with 14 bases in between. This CDR3 contains 14 residues. Germline loops: CDR1 MNHEY, CDR2 SMNVEV (reference sequence). The CDR3 loop reads CASSKTRGSTEAFF. The CDR3 DNA is TGTGCCAGCAGTAAAACTCGGGGGAGCACTGAAGCTTTCTTT.

The genes are TRBV15 and TRBJ2-1; perhaps TRBD1 as D (6 bases). The CDR3 covers 15 residues. V gave up 3 bases and J gave up 0 bases, with 9 bases separating them. Germline lookup yields CDR1 LNHNV and CDR2 YYDKDF (reference sequence). CDR3 DNA: TGTGCCACCAGCAGTTCAGGGGTCTCCTACAATGAGCAGTTCTTC. Encoded protein: CATSSSGVSYNEQFF.